The rows below give T cell receptor beta chains drawn from one sample of a study of blood T cell repertoires in COVID-19. Assay: immunoSEQ multiplex PCR; the TCRdb copy retains only in-frame clones and omits some. The sample includes 200,000 to 250,000 clones, around 88% of them seen just once. The sequencing input was peripheral blood. These receptors were collected from a woman aged 25 to 39 with COVID-19, enrolled during active disease. CDR3s include the opening cysteine and the closing phenylalanine or tryptophan. Each record gives: clone size, J gene, V gene, D gene, CDR3 protein, CDR3 DNA. A D gene is named only where the DNA matches it firmly. A row's size may be missing; if present it is once, few, many or a size class.

-	TRBJ1-2	TRBV9	TRBD1	CASSVEVGGPGQVYGYTF	TGTGCCAGCAGCGTAGAGGTTGGGGGACCGGGACAGGTGTATGGCTACACCTTC
once	TRBJ1-1	TRBV7-9	TRBD1	CASSLGDRGRTEAFF	TGTGCCAGCAGCCTGGGGGACAGGGGACGCACTGAAGCTTTCTTT
-	TRBJ2-2	TRBV25-1	-	CASSETEGTATGELFF	TGTGCCAGCAGTGAAACGGAGGGCACAGCCACCGGGGAGCTGTTTTTT
few	TRBJ2-1	TRBV11-2	TRBD2	CASGLSGLHNEQFF	TGTGCCAGCGGTCTATCGGGACTACACAATGAGCAGTTCTTC
-	TRBJ1-6	TRBV11-2	-	CASSLVEGYPLHF	TGTGCCAGCAGCTTAGTGGAGGGTTACCCCCTCCACTTT
-	TRBJ2-5	TRBV6-5	-	CASSYSITEETQYF	TGTGCCAGCAGTTACTCGATAACGGAAGAGACCCAGTACTTC
-	TRBJ1-1	TRBV9	-	CASSVGTGANTEAFF	TGTGCCAGCAGCGTAGGGACGGGAGCGAACACTGAAGCTTTCTTT
-	TRBJ2-6	TRBV11-2	-	CASSSPERGANVLTF	TGTGCCAGCAGCTCCCCAGAGCGTGGGGCCAACGTCCTGACTTTC
-	TRBJ1-4	TRBV6-6	TRBD1	CASSPLGQGGEKLFF	TGTGCCAGCAGTCCCCTCGGACAGGGAGGGGAAAAACTGTTTTTT
-	TRBJ1-2	TRBV6-6	-	CASSYPSGGSYGYTF	TGTGCCAGCAGTTACCCGTCCGGGGGTTCTTATGGCTACACCTTC
-	TRBJ1-2	TRBV2	-	CASSADRNYGYTF	TGTGCCAGCAGTGCAGACAGGAACTATGGCTACACCTTC
-	TRBJ1-2	TRBV6-1	TRBD1	CASSDRWDRGGYTF	TGTGCCAGCAGTGATAGGTGGGACAGAGGTGGCTACACCTTC
-	TRBJ1-2	TRBV3-1/TRBV3-2	-	CASSQVWGLDYGYTF	TGTGCCAGCAGCCAAGTCTGGGGGCTTGACTATGGCTACACCTTC
few	TRBJ2-2	TRBV7-9	TRBD2	CASSPSGSYTGELFF	TGTGCCAGCAGCCCGAGCGGGAGCTACACCGGGGAGCTGTTTTTT
few	TRBJ2-1	TRBV7-6	TRBD1	CASSLGDREDEQFF	TGTGCCAGCAGCTTAGGGGACAGGGAAGATGAGCAGTTCTTC
-	TRBJ2-2	TRBV28	TRBD2	CASSLGPRLAGGRSTGELFF	TGTGCCAGCAGTCTCGGCCCAAGACTAGCGGGGGGCCGGAGCACCGGGGAGCTGTTTTTT
-	TRBJ2-2	TRBV10-3	-	CAIKGQRDTGELFF	TGTGCCATCAAGGGACAAAGGGACACCGGGGAGCTGTTTTTT
-	TRBJ2-1	TRBV9	-	CASSVSISYNEQFF	TGTGCCAGCAGCGTGAGTATCTCCTACAATGAGCAGTTCTTC
-	TRBJ1-3	TRBV28	TRBD1	CASSFRQGGGNTIYF	TGTGCCAGCAGTTTTCGACAGGGGGGCGGAAACACCATATATTTT
-	TRBJ2-2	TRBV2	TRBD2	CASRSSGGATGELFF	TGTGCCAGCAGGAGTAGCGGGGGGGCCACCGGGGAGCTGTTTTTT
-	TRBJ2-4	TRBV7-2	TRBD1	CASSLGTGRVAKNIQYF	TGTGCCAGCAGCTTAGGGACAGGGAGAGTAGCCAAAAACATTCAGTACTTC
once	TRBJ2-2	TRBV5-1	TRBD1	CASSYRDRGNTGELFF	TGCGCCAGCAGCTACCGGGACAGGGGCAACACCGGGGAGCTGTTTTTT
-	TRBJ2-3	TRBV29-1	TRBD2	CSVALYSGGLIQDTQYF	TGCAGTGTCGCTCTCTACAGCGGGGGGCTGATCCAGGATACGCAGTATTTT
-	TRBJ2-3	TRBV28	-	CASSPLGDTQYF	TGTGCCAGCAGCCCTCTCGGAGATACGCAGTATTTT
-	TRBJ1-1	TRBV23-1	TRBD1	CASSLPKLWDRENTEAFF	TGCGCCAGCAGCCTACCAAAGCTATGGGACAGAGAGAACACTGAAGCTTTCTTT
-	TRBJ1-1	TRBV28	-	CASSRGGWSLEAFF	TGTGCCAGCAGCCGGGGAGGTTGGAGCCTTGAAGCTTTCTTT
-	TRBJ2-5	TRBV11-2	TRBD1	CASSLGNRGRETQYF	TGTGCCAGCAGCTTAGGTAACAGGGGGCGAGAGACCCAGTACTTC
-	TRBJ1-3	TRBV28	TRBD1	CASSLSDRGRNTIYF	TGTGCCAGCAGTTTAAGCGACAGGGGTAGAAACACCATATATTTT
-	TRBJ1-2	TRBV18	-	CASSLSANYGYTF	TGTGCCAGCTCACTTTCGGCTAACTATGGCTACACCTTC
-	TRBJ2-2	TRBV6-5	-	CASSYSTMNTGELFF	TGTGCCAGCAGTTATTCGACAATGAACACCGGGGAGCTGTTTTTT
once	TRBJ1-2	TRBV14	TRBD1	CASSQVPEDRGVNNYGYTF	TGTGCCAGCAGCCAAGTTCCGGAGGACAGGGGGGTCAATAACTATGGCTACACCTTC
-	TRBJ1-4	TRBV5-6	TRBD1	CASSLTGVTTNEKLFF	TGTGCCAGCAGCTTGACAGGGGTTACAACTAATGAAAAACTGTTTTTT
-	TRBJ2-5	TRBV28	TRBD2	CASRRGLAPETQYF	TGTGCCAGCAGGCGAGGACTAGCCCCGGAGACCCAGTACTTC
-	TRBJ2-1	TRBV11-2	TRBD2	CASSSPGLAGGGVYNEQFF	TGTGCCAGCAGCTCCCCGGGACTAGCGGGAGGGGGTGTCTACAATGAGCAGTTCTTC
-	TRBJ1-2	TRBV27	TRBD1	CASSPDRDYGYTF	TGTGCCAGCAGCCCAGACAGGGACTATGGCTACACCTTC
-	TRBJ2-7	TRBV10-3	TRBD1	CAIGTGSYEQYF	TGTGCCATAGGGACAGGGAGCTACGAGCAGTACTTC
-	TRBJ1-2	TRBV9	TRBD1	CASSDQRTGLSGYTF	TGTGCCAGCAGCGACCAGAGGACAGGCCTAAGTGGCTACACCTTC
-	TRBJ2-1	TRBV6-5	TRBD2	CASSYGRGAYNEQFF	TGTGCCAGCAGTTACGGGCGGGGGGCGTACAATGAGCAGTTCTTC
once	TRBJ1-2	TRBV4-3	TRBD1	CASSQVPVGTGGGYTF	TGCGCCAGCAGCCAAGTCCCCGTGGGGACAGGGGGAGGCTACACCTTC
once	TRBJ1-1	TRBV27	-	CASSFPTLNTEAFF	TGTGCCAGCAGTTTTCCAACATTGAACACTGAAGCTTTCTTT
once	TRBJ2-4	TRBV18	TRBD1	CASSPSGDRVLAKNIQYF	TGTGCCAGCTCACCATCCGGGGACAGGGTACTAGCCAAAAACATTCAGTACTTC
-	TRBJ2-7	TRBV7-9	TRBD1	CASQTGSDEQYF	TGTGCCAGCCAGACAGGGTCGGACGAGCAGTACTTC
many	TRBJ2-4	TRBV11-1	TRBD1	CASSPAGTAHVNIQYF	TGTGCCAGCAGCCCAGCCGGGACAGCTCACGTGAACATTCAGTACTTC
-	TRBJ1-3	TRBV18	-	CASSPRRNSGNTIYF	TGTGCCAGCTCACCGAGGCGAAACTCTGGAAACACCATATATTTT
-	TRBJ1-6	TRBV7-9	TRBD1	CASSARTGVNSPLHF	TGTGCCAGCAGCGCACGGACAGGGGTGAATTCACCCCTCCACTTT